These 18 T cell receptor beta chains came from one sample sequenced in a study of monozygotic twins with inflammatory bowel disease. TCRdb re-analyzed the 5' RACE reads; it lists each CDR3 protein once, without DNA. The sample yields 400,000 to 500,000 distinct CDR3 sequences, of which the top ten take up under 3%. Input material: blood. Source of these receptors: a human donor with ulcerative colitis or Crohn's disease, or a healthy co-twin of an affected twin (not recorded which).

The rearrangement links TRBV6-5 to TRBJ2-2; no DNA is available, so the TRBD2 call from TCRdb remains unchecked. This CDR3 has 16 amino acids. The germline V gene has CDR1 MNHEY and CDR2 SVGAGI. CDR3: CASSYGTSGRTGELFF.

This rearrangement joins TRBV7-2 to TRBJ2-4; with no DNA, the TCRdb D assignment of TRBD2 cannot be verified. CDR1 is SGHTA and CDR2 is FQGNSA in the germline V gene. The CDR3 is 16 residues long. CDR3 protein: CASSLAGLAGGNIQYF.

V is TRBV6-2 or TRBV6-3 and J is TRBJ2-7; without DNA, the TCRdb call of TRBD2 cannot be checked. Germline assignment: CDR1 MNHEY and CDR2 SVGEGT. CDR3 size: 14 residues. CDR3 in amino acids: CASSTPGLPYEQYF.

The genes are TRBV7-2 and TRBJ1-5; TCRdb picks TRBD1, but there is no DNA to check that call. The CDR3 runs to 15 residues. In germline, CDR1 is SGHTA, CDR2 FQGNSA. The CDR3 region is CASSLDRASNQPQHF.

The chain employs TRBV29-1 and TRBJ1-1; lacking DNA, the TRBD1 call made by TCRdb goes unchecked. Germline values: CDR1 SQVTM, CDR2 ANQGSEA. The CDR3 runs to 13 residues. The CDR3 sequence: CSVESRERTEAFF.

CDR3 in amino acids: CASRVQRGSTDTQYF. The chain has TRBV5-1 and TRBJ2-3; the D call of TRBD2 rests on TCRdb alone, since no DNA is present to check it. Germline CDR1 SGHRS, CDR2 YFSETQ. CDR3 length equals 15 residues.

The J gene is TRBJ2-7, the V gene TRBV24-1. The CDR3 is 12 residues long. From germline, CDR1 is KGHDR and CDR2 SFDVKD. The CDR3 sequence: CATSDLDGEQYF.

This chain joins TRBV20-1 and TRBJ1-5; no DNA is available, so the TRBD1 call from TCRdb remains unchecked. This CDR3 is 14 amino acids long. Germline loops: CDR1 DFQATT, CDR2 SNEGSKA (reference sequence). The chain's CDR3 is CSAIRGQLKSPQHF.

V is TRBV12-3 or TRBV12-4 and J is TRBJ2-7; TCRdb gives TRBD2 as the D gene, but with no DNA this cannot be confirmed. This CDR3 region has 17 residues. This CDR3 reads CASSLVLGLAEIYEQYF.

The chain carries TRBV9 and TRBJ2-6; TCRdb lists TRBD1, though no DNA is available to test this call. There are 15 residues in the CDR3. Germline CDR1 and CDR2: SGDLS and YYNGEE. Here the CDR3 reads CASSRDNSGANVLTF.

This chain links TRBV7-2 with TRBJ1-6; TCRdb's D gene call, TRBD1, goes unchecked for lack of DNA. CDR3 length: 14 amino acids. The germline gives CDR1 SGHTA, CDR2 FQGNSA. CDR3 sequence: CASTAGQFNSPLHF.

The chain couples TRBV30 to TRBJ2-5; as DNA is missing, the TRBD2 call by TCRdb cannot be tested. Germline CDR1 is GTSNPN and CDR2 is SVGIG (reference sequence). The CDR3 covers 13 residues. The CDR3 here is CAIAGGSGETQYF.

The V and J genes are TRBV20-1 and TRBJ1-5; absent DNA, TCRdb's TRBD1 call cannot be checked. The CDR3 covers 15 residues. Germline CDR1 is DFQATT and CDR2 is SNEGSKA (reference sequence). CDR3 amino acids: CSARGTGDSNQPQHF.

The chain recombines TRBV7-2 with TRBJ2-7; TCRdb's D call, TRBD2, is unchecked because there is no DNA. The CDR3 runs to 14 residues. Germline V gives CDR1 SGHTA, CDR2 FQGNSA. Here the CDR3 reads CASSPPGGRREQYF.

The chain couples TRBV19 to TRBJ2-7; as DNA is missing, the TRBD1 call by TCRdb cannot be tested. The CDR3 runs 13 residues. CDR1 LNHDA and CDR2 SQIVND come from the germline V gene (reference sequence). The CDR3 reads CASSIGASYEQYF.

This sequence joins TRBV7-9 and TRBJ2-7; TCRdb calls TRBD1, which cannot be checked without DNA. Germline values: CDR1 SEHNR, CDR2 FQNEAQ (reference sequence). The length of the CDR3 is 14 residues. CDR3 loop: CASSSPRGSYEQYF.

The gene calls are TRBV10-1 and TRBJ1-6; TCRdb calls TRBD1, which cannot be checked without DNA. Germline V gives CDR1 WNHNN, CDR2 SYGVQD (reference sequence). The CDR3 extends over 13 amino acids. CDR3 amino acids: CASSDRERSPLHF.

V usage is TRBV27 and J usage is TRBJ2-3; the TRBD2 assignment by TCRdb is unverifiable without DNA. The CDR3 sequence is 16 residues long. Germline-derived CDR1 and CDR2 are MNHEY and SMNVEV (reference sequence). The CDR3 is CASSPQTSGHTDTQYF.